This T cell receptor (beta chain) was sequenced in a study of T cells in lung cancer brain metastases. About the study: Median interval between primary and brain metastasis specimen acquisition was approximately 350 days. Study-level results: Preoperative corticosteroid effects on brain metastasis T cell infiltration were not controlled.

Per the germline V gene, CDR1 is SNHLY and CDR2 is FYNNEI. The CDR3 is made up of 13 amino acids. Trimming took 2 bases from V and 2 from J, leaving 5 bases between them. Patients with a history of multiple malignancies were excluded. TCRdb's copy holds only in-frame clones and misses some; the assay was immunoSEQ multiplex PCR. The sample contains more than 1,500 clones, roughly 91% of which appear only once. About this clone: No antigen is known for it.

This rearrangement joins TRBV2 to TRBJ2-3, with D hard to call. The sequencing sample was made of tumor tissue from a brain metastasis. This receptor was identified in a woman between 50 and 59 years old with non-small cell lung cancer that had spread to the brain. CDR3 nucleotides: TGTGCCAGCAGTGAACTTCTCACAGATACGCAGTATTTT. Translated: CASSELLTDTQYF.